A selection of T cell receptor beta chains follows, all from one sample in a study of blood T cell repertoires in COVID-19. Assay used: immunoSEQ multiplex PCR; TCRdb lists only in-frame clones, some missing. The data contain a few hundred thousand clones, 70% to 90% of them singletons. The sequenced material came from peripheral blood. The receptors stem from a man between 18 and 35 years old with active or convalescent COVID-19. CDR3s include the opening cysteine and the closing phenylalanine or tryptophan. The order of the fields is V gene, clone size, J gene, D gene, CDR3 DNA, CDR3 protein. D genes are given only for firm matches. Clone size is not always given. Where it is, it says once, few, many or a class for expanded clones.

>TRBV21-1|NA|TRBJ2-7|NA
TGTGCCAGCAGCACCCCCTGGAGGAGTTATTCCTACGAGCAGTACTTC
CASSTPWRSYSYEQYF
>TRBV9|NA|TRBJ1-1|NA
TGTGCCAGCAGCGTAGTTGAGGGGAACACTGAAGCTTTCTTT
CASSVVEGNTEAFF
>TRBV7-2|NA|TRBJ2-5|TRBD1
TGTGCCAGCAGCCACGGGACAGGGGGCGCGGGTTACCAAGAGACCCAGTACTTC
CASSHGTGGAGYQETQYF
>TRBV3-1/TRBV3-2|NA|TRBJ1-2|TRBD1
TGTGCCAGCAGCCAATACCCCGACAGGGGATCTGGCTACACCTTC
CASSQYPDRGSGYTF
>TRBV9|NA|TRBJ1-1|NA
TGTGCCAGCAGCGCACAGATGAACACTGAAGCTTTCTTT
CASSAQMNTEAFF
>TRBV6-5|NA|TRBJ1-5|NA
TGTGCCAGCAAAAGCGGCCTCAATCAGCCCCAGCATTTT
CASKSGLNQPQHF
>TRBV7-9|NA|TRBJ1-2|NA
TGTGCCAGCAGCTTTAACAGGGATGGCTACACCTTC
CASSFNRDGYTF
>TRBV10-3|once|TRBJ1-2|NA
TGTGCCATCAGTGAGGAGTCTTATGGCTACACCTTC
CAISEESYGYTF
>TRBV27|NA|TRBJ2-7|TRBD1
TGTGCCAGCAGTCCACGAACCACAGGGGGCTACAACGAGCAGTACTTC
CASSPRTTGGYNEQYF
>TRBV27|few|TRBJ1-5|TRBD1
TGTGTCGAGTCGACAGGGATCAATCAGCCCCAGCATTTT
CVESTGINQPQHF
>TRBV10-1|once|TRBJ2-3|NA
TGCGCCAGCAGTGCAGGGGGGCCCAGCACAGATACGCAGTATTTT
CASSAGGPSTDTQYF
>TRBV5-4|few|TRBJ1-1|NA
TGTGCCAGCACCCCCCCGGGGGGCGAAGCTTTCTTT
CASTPPGGEAFF
>TRBV12-3/TRBV12-4|NA|TRBJ1-1|NA
TGTGCCAGCAGACAGGGAAGAACTGAAGCTTTCTTT
CASRQGRTEAFF
>TRBV6-2/TRBV6-3|once|TRBJ1-2|NA
TGTGCCAGCAGTTACCGGGTAGGGAGCGGCTACACCTTC
CASSYRVGSGYTF
>TRBV6-5|NA|TRBJ1-1|TRBD1
TGTGCCAGCAGTACCGAGGGGGCTATCGCCGAAGCTTTCTTT
CASSTEGAIAEAFF
>TRBV14|NA|TRBJ1-1|TRBD1
TGTGCCAGCAGCCTAAACAGGGGCACTGAAGCTTTCTTT
CASSLNRGTEAFF
>TRBV4-1|NA|TRBJ1-1|NA
TGCGCCAGCAGCCAAGTATCAGGGGACAACACTGAAGCTTTCTTT
CASSQVSGDNTEAFF
>TRBV12-3/TRBV12-4|few|TRBJ2-7|TRBD1
TGTGCCAGCAGTTCAGACAGGGGTCTGGAGCAGTACTTC
CASSSDRGLEQYF
>TRBV14|once|TRBJ1-6|NA
TGTGCCAGCAGCCAAGATCTGGGACTAGATTCACCCCTCCACTTT
CASSQDLGLDSPLHF
>TRBV28|NA|TRBJ1-5|NA
TGTGCCAGCAGTTTCCTGACGGGTAGCAATCAGCCCCAGCATTTT
CASSFLTGSNQPQHF
>TRBV4-3|NA|TRBJ1-1|NA
TGCGCCAGCAGCCAAGTAGCGGGCAGAGCCAACACTGAAGCTTTCTTT
CASSQVAGRANTEAFF
>TRBV10-2|NA|TRBJ2-1|TRBD2
TGCGCCAGCAGTAGCGGGGGGCCCTCAACCAATGAGCAGTTCTTC
CASSSGGPSTNEQFF
>TRBV4-3|NA|TRBJ2-1|TRBD2
TGCGCCAGCAGCCCGGGACTAGCGTTGGATGAGCAGTTCTTC
CASSPGLALDEQFF
>TRBV28|NA|TRBJ1-3|NA
TGTGCCAGCAGTTTTCCAGGGGCCTACTCTGGAAACACCATATATTTT
CASSFPGAYSGNTIYF
>TRBV11-3|NA|TRBJ2-1|NA
TGTGCCAGCAGCTTAGGCCCCAGTGGTCAGTTCTTC
CASSLGPSGQFF
>TRBV7-7|NA|TRBJ2-2|NA
TGTGCTAGCAGCTTAGCGAGTACGCCCCCCGGGGAGCTGTTTTTT
CASSLASTPPGELFF
>TRBV28|NA|TRBJ2-1|NA
TGTGCCAGCAGTTTCTTCCTTGGGAGAAATGAGCAGTTCTTC
CASSFFLGRNEQFF
>TRBV21-1|few|TRBJ2-2|NA
TGTGCCAGCTGGACTACGGACACCGGGGAGCTGTTTTTT
CASWTTDTGELFF
>TRBV16|NA|TRBJ1-3|NA
TGTGCCAGCAGCACATACGCGCAGGCTGGAAACACCATATATTTT
CASSTYAQAGNTIYF
>TRBV6-5|NA|TRBJ2-2|NA
TGTGCCAGCAGTTACTGGGGGGCGAACACCGGGGAGCTGTTTTTT
CASSYWGANTGELFF
>TRBV6-5|NA|TRBJ2-7|TRBD2
TGTGCCAGCAGAAACAGCGGGAGATCCCCCTACGAGCAGTACTTC
CASRNSGRSPYEQYF
>TRBV2|few|TRBJ1-3|NA
TGTGCCAGCGACAGGAGCTCTGGAAACACCATATATTTT
CASDRSSGNTIYF
>TRBV19|NA|TRBJ2-7|TRBD1
TGTGCCAGTACCGGCAGGGGGCGTGAGCAGTACTTC
CASTGRGREQYF
>TRBV29-1|NA|TRBJ1-1|NA
TGCAGCGTTGAAGATCGGGGGAACACTGAAGCTTTCTTT
CSVEDRGNTEAFF
>TRBV6-6|once|TRBJ2-2|NA
TGTGCCAGCAGTACGAGACAGACCGGGGAGCTGTTTTTT
CASSTRQTGELFF